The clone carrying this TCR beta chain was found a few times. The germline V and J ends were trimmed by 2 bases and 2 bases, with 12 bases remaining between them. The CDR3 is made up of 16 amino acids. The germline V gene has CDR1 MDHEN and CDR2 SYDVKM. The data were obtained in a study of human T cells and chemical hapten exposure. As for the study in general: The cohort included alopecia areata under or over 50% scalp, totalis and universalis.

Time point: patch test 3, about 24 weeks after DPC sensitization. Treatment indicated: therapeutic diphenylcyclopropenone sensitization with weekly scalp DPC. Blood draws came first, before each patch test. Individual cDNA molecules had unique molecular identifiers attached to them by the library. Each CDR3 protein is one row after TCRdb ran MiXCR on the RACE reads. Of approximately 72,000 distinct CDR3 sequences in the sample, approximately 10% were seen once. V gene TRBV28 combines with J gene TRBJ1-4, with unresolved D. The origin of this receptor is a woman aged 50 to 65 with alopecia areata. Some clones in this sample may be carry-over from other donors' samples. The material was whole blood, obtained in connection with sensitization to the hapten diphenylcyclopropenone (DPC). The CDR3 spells CASSLILTRTNEKLFF. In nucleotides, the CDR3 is TGTGCCAGCAGTTTAATCCTTACAAGGACTAATGAAAAACTGTTTTTT.